Listed here is a single TCR beta chain. Its antigen remains unidentified. The data derive from a study of response to subunit inactivated influenza vaccine. CDR1 is SGHVS and CDR2 is FQNEAQ in the germline V gene. CDR3 size: 15 residues. V was shortened by 5 bases and J by 0 bases, with 14 bases between the two germline ends. TCRdb passed the RT-PCR reads through MiXCR, listing each CDR3 protein once. The table includes 650,000 to 800,000 distinct CDR3 sequences, about 15% detected once. Points from the study as a whole: Few new T cells, the authors suggested, are recruited by each seasonal influenza vaccination.

Sequencing was performed on PBMCs from blood, taken less than 15 days before vaccination. The chain joins TRBV7-8 to TRBJ2-7, with D perhaps TRBD2 (6 bases). The TCR was taken from a man aged 50-59 years who received an inactivated influenza vaccine. DNA of the CDR3: TGTGCCAGCAGCCGGATAGCGGTGAGCTCCTACGAGCAGTACTTC. This encodes CASSRIAVSSYEQYF.